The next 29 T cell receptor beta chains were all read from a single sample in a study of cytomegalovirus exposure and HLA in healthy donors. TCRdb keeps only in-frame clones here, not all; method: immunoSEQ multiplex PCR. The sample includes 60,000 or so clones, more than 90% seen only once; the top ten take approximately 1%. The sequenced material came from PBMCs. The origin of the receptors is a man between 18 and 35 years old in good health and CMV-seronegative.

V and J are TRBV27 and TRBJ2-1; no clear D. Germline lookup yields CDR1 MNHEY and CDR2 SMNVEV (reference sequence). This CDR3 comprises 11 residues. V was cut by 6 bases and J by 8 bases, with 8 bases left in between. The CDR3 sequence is CASRRLDEQFF. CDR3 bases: TGTGCCAGCAGGCGTTTGGATGAGCAGTTCTTC.

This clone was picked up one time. CDR3 sequence: CASSGQGSNTGELFF. The CDR3 nucleotides are TGTGCCAGCAGCGGACAGGGATCGAACACCGGGGAGCTGTTTTTT. The V and J genes are TRBV4-2 and TRBJ2-2, with TRBD1 identical over 8 bases. CDR3 length: 15 amino acids. Per the germline V gene, CDR1 is LGHNA and CDR2 is YNFKEQ. After removal of 5 bases from V and 0 bases from J, the junction contained 2 bases not matched to a gene.

The CDR3 protein is CASSPGRVSNQPQHF. The DNA for the CDR3 is TGTGCCAGCAGCCCCGGCAGGGTGAGCAATCAGCCCCAGCATTTT. The chain employs TRBV7-8 and TRBJ1-5; TRBD1 might be the D (5 bases). Germline V gives CDR1 SGHVS, CDR2 FQNEAQ. This CDR3 spans 15 amino acids. V gave up 5 bases and J gave up 1 base, with 12 bases separating them.

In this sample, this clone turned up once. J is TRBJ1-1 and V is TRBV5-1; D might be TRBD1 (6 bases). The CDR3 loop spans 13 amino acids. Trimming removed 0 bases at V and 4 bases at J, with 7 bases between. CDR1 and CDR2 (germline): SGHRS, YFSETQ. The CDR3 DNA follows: TGCGCCAGCAGCTTGGAGGGGGTCACTGAAGCTTTCTTT. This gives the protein CASSLEGVTEAFF.

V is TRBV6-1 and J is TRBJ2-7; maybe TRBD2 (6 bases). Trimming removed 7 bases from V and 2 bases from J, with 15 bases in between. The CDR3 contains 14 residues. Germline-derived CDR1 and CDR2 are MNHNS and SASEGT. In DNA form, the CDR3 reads TGTGCCAGCATGACGATGGGGGGAACCTACGAGCAGTACTTC. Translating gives CASMTMGGTYEQYF.

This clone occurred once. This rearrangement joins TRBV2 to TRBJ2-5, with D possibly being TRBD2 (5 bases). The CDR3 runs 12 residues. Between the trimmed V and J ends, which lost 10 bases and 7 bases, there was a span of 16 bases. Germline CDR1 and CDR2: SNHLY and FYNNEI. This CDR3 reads CATGGGGGTQYF. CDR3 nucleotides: TGTGCCACTGGTGGCGGAGGTGGGACCCAGTACTTC.

This chain's CDR3 is CSSQPGLANEQFF. The CDR3 DNA is TGCAGCTCCCAACCAGGACTAGCGAATGAGCAGTTCTTC. The chain employs TRBV29-1 and TRBJ2-1, with TRBD2 matching 9 bases. Trimming took 8 bases from V and 7 from J; bases not matched to a gene: 9. The germline V gene has CDR1 SQVTM and CDR2 ANQGSEA. The CDR3 loop spans 13 amino acids.

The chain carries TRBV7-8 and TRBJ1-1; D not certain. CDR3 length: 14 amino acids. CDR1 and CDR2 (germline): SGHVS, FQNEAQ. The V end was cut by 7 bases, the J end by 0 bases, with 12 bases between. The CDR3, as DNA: TGTGCCAGCACCCTGAGAGGCCTGAACACTGAAGCTTTCTTT. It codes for CASTLRGLNTEAFF.

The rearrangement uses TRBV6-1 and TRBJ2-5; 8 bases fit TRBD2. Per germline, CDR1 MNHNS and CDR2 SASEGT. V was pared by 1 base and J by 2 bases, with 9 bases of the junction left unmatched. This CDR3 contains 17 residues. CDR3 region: CASSEGGLAGFQETQYF. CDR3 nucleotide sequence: TGTGCCAGCAGTGAAGGGGGGCTAGCGGGCTTTCAAGAGACCCAGTACTTC.

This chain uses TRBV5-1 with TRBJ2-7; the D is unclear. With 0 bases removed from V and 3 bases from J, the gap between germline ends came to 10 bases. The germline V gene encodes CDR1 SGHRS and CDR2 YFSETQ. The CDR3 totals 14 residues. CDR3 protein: CASSLGNTFYEQYF. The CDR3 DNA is TGCGCCAGCAGCTTGGGCAACACCTTCTACGAGCAGTACTTC.

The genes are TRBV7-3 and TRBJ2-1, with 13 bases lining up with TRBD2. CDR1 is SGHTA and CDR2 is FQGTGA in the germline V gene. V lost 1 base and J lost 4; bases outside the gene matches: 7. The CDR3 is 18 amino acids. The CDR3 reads CASSLIGGLAGAYNEQFF. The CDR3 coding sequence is TGTGCCAGCAGCTTAATAGGAGGACTAGCGGGAGCATACAATGAGCAGTTCTTC.

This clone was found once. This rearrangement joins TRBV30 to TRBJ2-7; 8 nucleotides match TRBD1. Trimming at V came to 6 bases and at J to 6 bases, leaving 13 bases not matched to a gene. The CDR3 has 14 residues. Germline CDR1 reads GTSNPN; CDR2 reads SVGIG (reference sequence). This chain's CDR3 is CACEKDREWGEQYF. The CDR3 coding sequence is TGTGCCTGCGAGAAGGACAGGGAGTGGGGCGAGCAGTACTTC.

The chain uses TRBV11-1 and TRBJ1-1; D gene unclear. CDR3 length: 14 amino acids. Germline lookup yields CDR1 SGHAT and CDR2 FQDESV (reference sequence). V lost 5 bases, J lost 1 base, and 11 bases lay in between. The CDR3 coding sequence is TGTGCCAGCAGCACTTCGCTCCAGAACACTGAAGCTTTCTTT. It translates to CASSTSLQNTEAFF.

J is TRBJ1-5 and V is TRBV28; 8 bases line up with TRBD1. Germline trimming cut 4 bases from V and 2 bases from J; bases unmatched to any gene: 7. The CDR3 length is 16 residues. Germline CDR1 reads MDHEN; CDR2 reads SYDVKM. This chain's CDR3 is CASSSAQGEGNQPQHF. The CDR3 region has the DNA TGTGCCAGCAGTTCTGCACAGGGGGAAGGCAATCAGCCCCAGCATTTT.

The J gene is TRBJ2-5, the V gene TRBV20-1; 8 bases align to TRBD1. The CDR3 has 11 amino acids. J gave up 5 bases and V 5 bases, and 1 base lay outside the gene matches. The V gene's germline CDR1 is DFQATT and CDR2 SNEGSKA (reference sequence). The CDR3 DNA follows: TGCAGTGCTGACAGGGGCGAGACCCAGTACTTC. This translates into CSADRGETQYF.

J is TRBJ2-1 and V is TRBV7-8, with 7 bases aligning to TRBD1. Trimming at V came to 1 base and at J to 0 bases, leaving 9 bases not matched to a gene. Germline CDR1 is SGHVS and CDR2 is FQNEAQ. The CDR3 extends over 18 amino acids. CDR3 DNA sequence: TGTGCCAGCAGCTTAGTTGGGGTCAGGGGGAGCTCCTACAATGAGCAGTTCTTC. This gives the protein CASSLVGVRGSSYNEQFF.

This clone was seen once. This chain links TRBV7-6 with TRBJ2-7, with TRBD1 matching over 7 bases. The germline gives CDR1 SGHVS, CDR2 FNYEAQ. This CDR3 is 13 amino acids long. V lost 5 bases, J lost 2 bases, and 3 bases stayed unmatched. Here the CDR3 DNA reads TGTGCCAGCAGCCTGGGACAGCCCTACGAGCAGTACTTC. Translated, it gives CASSLGQPYEQYF.

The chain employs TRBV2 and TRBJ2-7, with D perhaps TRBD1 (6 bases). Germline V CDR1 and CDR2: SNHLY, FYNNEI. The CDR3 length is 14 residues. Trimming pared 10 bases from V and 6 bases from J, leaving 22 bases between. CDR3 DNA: TGTGCCACCGAATGGGAACAGGGTCTACGCGAGCAGTACTTC. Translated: CATEWEQGLREQYF.

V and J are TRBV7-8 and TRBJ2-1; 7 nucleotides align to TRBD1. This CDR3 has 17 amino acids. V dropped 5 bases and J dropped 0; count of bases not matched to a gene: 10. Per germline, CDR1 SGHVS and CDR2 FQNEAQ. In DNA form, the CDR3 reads TGTGCCAGCAGCCAAGGGACAGCCGCGAGCTCCTACAATGAGCAGTTCTTC. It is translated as CASSQGTAASSYNEQFF.

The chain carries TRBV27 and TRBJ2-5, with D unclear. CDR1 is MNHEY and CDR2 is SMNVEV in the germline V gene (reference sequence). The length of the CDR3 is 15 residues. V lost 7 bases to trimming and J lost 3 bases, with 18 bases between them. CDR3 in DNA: TGTGCCAGCATTCCCCAGGCAAACAGAAAAGAGACCCAGTACTTC. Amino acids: CASIPQANRKETQYF.

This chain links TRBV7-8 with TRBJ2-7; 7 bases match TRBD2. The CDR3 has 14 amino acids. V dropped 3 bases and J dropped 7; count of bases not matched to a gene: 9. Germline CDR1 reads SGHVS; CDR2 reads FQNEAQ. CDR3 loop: CASSFDRGVGEQYF. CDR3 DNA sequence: TGTGCCAGCAGCTTCGACCGGGGGGTGGGGGAGCAGTACTTC.

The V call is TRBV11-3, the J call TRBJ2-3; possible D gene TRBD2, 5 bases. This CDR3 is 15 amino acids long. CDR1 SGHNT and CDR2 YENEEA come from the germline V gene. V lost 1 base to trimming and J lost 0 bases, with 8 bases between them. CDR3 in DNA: TGTGCCAGCAGCTTAGGCGGGCTTAGCACAGATACGCAGTATTTT. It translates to CASSLGGLSTDTQYF.

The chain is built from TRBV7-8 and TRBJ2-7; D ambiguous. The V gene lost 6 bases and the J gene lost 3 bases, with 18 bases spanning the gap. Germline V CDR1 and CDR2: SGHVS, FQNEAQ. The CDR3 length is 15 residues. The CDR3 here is CASSFARRGDYEQYF. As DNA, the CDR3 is TGTGCCAGCAGTTTCGCCAGACGAGGCGACTACGAGCAGTACTTC.

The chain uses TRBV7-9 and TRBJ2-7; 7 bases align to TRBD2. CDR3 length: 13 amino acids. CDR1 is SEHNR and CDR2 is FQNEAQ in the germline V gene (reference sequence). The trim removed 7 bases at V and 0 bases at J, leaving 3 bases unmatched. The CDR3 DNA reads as TGTGCCAGCAAACTAGCGACCTCCTACGAGCAGTACTTC. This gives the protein CASKLATSYEQYF.

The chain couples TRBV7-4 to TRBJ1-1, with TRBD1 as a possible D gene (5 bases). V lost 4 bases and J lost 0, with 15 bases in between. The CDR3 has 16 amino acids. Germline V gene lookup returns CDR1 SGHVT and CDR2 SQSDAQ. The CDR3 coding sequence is TGTGCCAGCAGCTCCCGACAGCACAAGATGAACACTGAAGCTTTCTTT. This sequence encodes CASSSRQHKMNTEAFF.

The CDR3 loop reads CASSLVSGIEETQYF. As DNA, the CDR3 is TGCGCCAGCAGCTTGGTGAGCGGGATCGAAGAGACCCAGTACTTC. J is TRBJ2-5 and V is TRBV5-1; 7 positions match TRBD2. Germline values: CDR1 SGHRS, CDR2 YFSETQ. There are 15 residues in the CDR3. The V gene end was trimmed by 0 bases and the J gene end by 3 bases; junction bases not matched to a gene: 5. Filled out from reference TRBV5-1 and TRBJ2-5, the complete variable domain reads KAGVTQTPRYLIKTRGQQVTLSCSPISGHRSVSWYQQTPGQGLQFLFEYFSETQRNKGNFPGRFSGRQFSNSRSEMNVSTLELGDSALYLCASSLVSGIEETQYFGPGTRLLVL.

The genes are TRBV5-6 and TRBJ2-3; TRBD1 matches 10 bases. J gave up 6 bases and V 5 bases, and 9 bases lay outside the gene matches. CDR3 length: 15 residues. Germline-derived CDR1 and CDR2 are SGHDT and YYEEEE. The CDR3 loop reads CASRRTGGGTDTQYF. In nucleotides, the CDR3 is TGTGCCAGCAGGCGGACAGGGGGAGGGACGGATACGCAGTATTTT.

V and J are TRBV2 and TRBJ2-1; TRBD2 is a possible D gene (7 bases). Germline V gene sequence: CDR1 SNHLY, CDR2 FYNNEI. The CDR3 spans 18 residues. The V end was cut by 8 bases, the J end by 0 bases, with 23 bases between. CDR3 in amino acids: CASADWGGGGRSYNEQFF. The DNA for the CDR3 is TGTGCCAGCGCGGATTGGGGGGGCGGAGGACGCTCCTACAATGAGCAGTTCTTC.

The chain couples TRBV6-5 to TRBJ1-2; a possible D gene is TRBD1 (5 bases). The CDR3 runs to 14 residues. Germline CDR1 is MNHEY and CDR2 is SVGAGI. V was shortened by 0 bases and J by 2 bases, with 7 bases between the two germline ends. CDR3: CASSYSAGNYGYTF. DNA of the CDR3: TGTGCCAGCAGTTACTCTGCAGGGAACTATGGCTACACCTTC.